This TCR beta chain was captured by sequencing in a study of cytomegalovirus exposure and HLA in healthy donors. The PCR was carried out with 60 Vbeta primers and 13 Jbeta primers. Clones were sequenced by immunoSEQ multiplex PCR, and TCRdb holds only the in-frame ones, with some missing. The sample shows 130,000 to 150,000 clones, approximately 80% of them seen only once. Germline V gene sequence: CDR1 SGHAT, CDR2 FQNNGV. This CDR3 spans 15 amino acids. Trimming pared 6 bases from V and 5 bases from J, leaving 19 bases between. The sequencing sample was made of PBMCs. This chain connects TRBV11-2 to TRBJ1-1; D might be TRBD1 (6 bases). This clonotype originated in a woman between 50 and 59 years old in good health and CMV-seronegative. The DNA of the CDR3 is TGTGCCAGCAGTCGTACCGGACAGCAGGGGACTGAAGCTTTCTTT. Amino acid sequence: CASSRTGQQGTEAFF.